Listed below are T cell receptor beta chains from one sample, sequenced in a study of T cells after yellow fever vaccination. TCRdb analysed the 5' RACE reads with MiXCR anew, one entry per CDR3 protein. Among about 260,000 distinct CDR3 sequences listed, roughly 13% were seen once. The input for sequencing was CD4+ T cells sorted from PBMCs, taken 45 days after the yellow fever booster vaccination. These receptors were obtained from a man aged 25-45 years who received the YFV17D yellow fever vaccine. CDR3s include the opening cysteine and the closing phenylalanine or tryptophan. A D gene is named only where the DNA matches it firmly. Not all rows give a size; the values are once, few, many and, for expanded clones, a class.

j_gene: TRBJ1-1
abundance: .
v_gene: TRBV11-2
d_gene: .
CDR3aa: CASSLARTVNTEAFF
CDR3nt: TGTGCCAGCAGCTTAGCTAGGACGGTGAACACTGAAGCTTTCTTT

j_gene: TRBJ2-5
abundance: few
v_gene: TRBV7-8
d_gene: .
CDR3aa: CASSLFRSLETQYF
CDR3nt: TGTGCCAGCAGCTTATTCCGCAGTTTAGAGACCCAGTACTTC

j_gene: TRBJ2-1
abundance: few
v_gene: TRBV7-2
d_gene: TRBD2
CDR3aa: CASSLTSGRFNEQFF
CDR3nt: TGTGCCAGCAGCTTGACTAGCGGGAGGTTTAATGAGCAGTTCTTC

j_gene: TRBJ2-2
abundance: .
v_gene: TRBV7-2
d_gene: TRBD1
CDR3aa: CASSRGGTANTGELFF
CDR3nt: TGTGCCAGCTCCAGGGGTGGGACAGCGAACACCGGGGAGCTGTTTTTT

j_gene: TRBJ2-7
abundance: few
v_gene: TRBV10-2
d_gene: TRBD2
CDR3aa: CASAGTSGIYEQYF
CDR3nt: TGCGCCAGCGCTGGGACTAGCGGAATCTACGAGCAGTACTTC

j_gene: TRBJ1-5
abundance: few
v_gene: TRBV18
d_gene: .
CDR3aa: CASSKGGDQPQHF
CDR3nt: TGTGCCAGCTCAAAGGGAGGGGATCAGCCCCAGCATTTT

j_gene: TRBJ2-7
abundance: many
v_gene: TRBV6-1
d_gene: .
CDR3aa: CASSLGPLKDEQYF
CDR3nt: TGTGCCAGCAGCCTGGGACCCTTGAAGGACGAGCAGTACTTC

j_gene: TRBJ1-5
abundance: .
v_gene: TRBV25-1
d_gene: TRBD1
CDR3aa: CASSPQGVDNQPQHF
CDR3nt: TGTGCCAGCAGTCCTCAGGGGGTGGACAATCAGCCCCAGCATTTT

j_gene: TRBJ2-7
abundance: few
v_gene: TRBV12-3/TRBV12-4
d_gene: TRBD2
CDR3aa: CASRSSGSSYEQYF
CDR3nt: TGTGCCAGCAGATCTAGCGGGAGTTCCTACGAGCAGTACTTC

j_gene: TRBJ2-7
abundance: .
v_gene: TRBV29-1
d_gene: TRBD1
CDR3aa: CSVYLYKGQKDYEQYF
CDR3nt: TGCAGCGTTTACTTATACAAGGGACAGAAAGACTACGAGCAGTACTTC

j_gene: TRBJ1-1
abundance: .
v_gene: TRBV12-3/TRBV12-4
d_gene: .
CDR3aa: CASRKEQWSTEAFF
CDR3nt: TGTGCCAGCAGAAAGGAGCAGTGGAGCACTGAAGCTTTCTTT

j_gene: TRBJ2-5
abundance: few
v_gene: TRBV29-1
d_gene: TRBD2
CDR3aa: CSVDLAGGGETQYF
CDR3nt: TGCAGCGTTGACCTAGCGGGAGGTGGAGAGACCCAGTACTTC

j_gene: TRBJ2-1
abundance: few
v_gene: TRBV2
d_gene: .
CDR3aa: CASRASGGGEQFF
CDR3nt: TGTGCCAGCAGAGCCTCCGGGGGCGGTGAGCAGTTCTTC

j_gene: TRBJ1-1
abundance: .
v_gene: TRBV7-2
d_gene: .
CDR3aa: CASSLDGSSAGAAFF
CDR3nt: TGTGCCAGCAGCTTGGACGGGTCCTCAGCGGGTGCAGCTTTCTTT

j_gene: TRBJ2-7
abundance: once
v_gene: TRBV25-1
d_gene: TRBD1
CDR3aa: CASSEGTGFYEQYF
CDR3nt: TGTGCCAGCAGTGAAGGGACAGGATTCTACGAGCAGTACTTC

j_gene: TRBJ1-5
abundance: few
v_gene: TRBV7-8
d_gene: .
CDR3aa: CASSFGRPQPQHF
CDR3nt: TGTGCCAGCAGCTTCGGTAGGCCTCAGCCCCAGCATTTT

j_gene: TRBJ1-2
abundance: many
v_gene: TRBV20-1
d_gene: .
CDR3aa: CSIPRPHYGYTF
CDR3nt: TGCAGCATCCCTAGGCCCCACTATGGCTACACCTTC

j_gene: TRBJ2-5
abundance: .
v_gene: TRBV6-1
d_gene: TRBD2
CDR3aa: CASSKGTSGEETQYF
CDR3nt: TGTGCCAGCAGTAAAGGGACTAGCGGGGAAGAGACCCAGTACTTC

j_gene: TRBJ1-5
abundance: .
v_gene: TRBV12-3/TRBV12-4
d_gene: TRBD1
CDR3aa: CASTSGGAYFQPQHF
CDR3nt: TGTGCCAGCACCTCAGGGGGCGCATATTTCCAGCCCCAGCATTTT

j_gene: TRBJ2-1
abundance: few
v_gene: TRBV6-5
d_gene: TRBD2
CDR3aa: CASSTRLAEGEFF
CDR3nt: TGTGCCAGCAGTACTCGACTAGCGGAGGGAGAGTTCTTC

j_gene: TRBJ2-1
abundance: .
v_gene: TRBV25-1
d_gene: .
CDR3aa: CASREGGGYNEQFF
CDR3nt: TGTGCCAGCAGGGAAGGGGGGGGGTACAATGAGCAGTTCTTC

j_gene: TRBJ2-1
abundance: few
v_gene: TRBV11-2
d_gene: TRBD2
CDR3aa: CASSIGTSKYNEQFF
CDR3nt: TGTGCCAGCAGCATCGGGACTAGCAAGTACAATGAGCAGTTCTTC

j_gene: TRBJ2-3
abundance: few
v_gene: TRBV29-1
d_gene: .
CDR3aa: CSVLGVRTDTQYF
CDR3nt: TGCAGCGTGCTAGGAGTTCGCACAGATACGCAGTATTTT

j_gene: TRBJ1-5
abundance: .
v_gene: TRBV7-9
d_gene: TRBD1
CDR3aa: CASSLWDSYSNQPQHF
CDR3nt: TGTGCCAGCAGCTTATGGGACAGCTATAGCAATCAGCCCCAGCATTTT